Each of the 28 T cell receptor beta chains below was sequenced from the same sample in a study of cytomegalovirus exposure and HLA in healthy donors. Here immunoSEQ multiplex PCR was the method, and the copy in TCRdb shows in-frame clones only, minus some. The sample contains fewer than 80,000 clones, over 90% of which appear only once. Source material: PBMCs. The receptors here all came from a woman under 30 in good health and CMV-seropositive.

J is TRBJ1-1 and V is TRBV28; 8 bases map to TRBD1. The CDR3 sequence is 15 residues long. V was pared by 6 bases and J by 6 bases, with 12 bases of the junction left unmatched. The germline V gene encodes CDR1 MDHEN and CDR2 SYDVKM. In DNA form, the CDR3 reads TGTGCCAGCAGCCCTCGGACAGGGAGGGTTGCTGAAGCTTTCTTT. Translated, it gives CASSPRTGRVAEAFF.

About this clone itself: The junction departs from the called germline gene at one end, perhaps through a read error. CDR3 DNA: TGTGCCAGCAGTTTCCGGGAGACTAGCGTGAACTTC. As protein: CASSFRETSVNF. V usage is TRBV28 and J usage is TRBJ2-7; TRBD2 aligns across 8 bases. Germline-derived CDR1 and CDR2 are MDHEN and SYDVKM. The CDR3 has 12 residues. Complete variable domain (other parts from reference TRBV28 and TRBJ2-7): DVKVTQSSRYLVKRTGEKVFLECVQDMDHENMFWYRQDPGLGLRLIYFSYDVKMKEKGDIPEGYSVSREKKERFSLILESASTNQTSMYLCASSFRETSVNFGPGTRLTVT.

The chain has TRBV12-5 and TRBJ1-2, with D possibly matching TRBD1 (6 bases). Germline CDR1 LGHNT, CDR2 FRNRAP. The CDR3 extends over 13 amino acids. V shed 1 base and J shed 8 bases, with 11 bases lying between them. The CDR3, as DNA: TGTGCTAGTGGTTTGGAGGGGGTTCTCGGCTACACCTTC. Residues: CASGLEGVLGYTF.

This sequence joins TRBV1 and TRBJ1-5; the D call TRBD1 from the table was never checked on the DNA. TRBV1 is classified as a pseudogene. The CDR3 extends over 17 amino acids. The CDR3 nucleotides read TGCACCAGCAGCCAAGATTTCAGGCAATATAGCAATCAGCCCCAGCATTTT. Protein: CTSSQDFRQYSNQPQHF.

The CDR3 DNA reads as TGTGCCAGCAGCTTGGCCAATTCGGGAGGGGGCGGCTATGGCTACACCTTC. It translates to CASSLANSGGGGYGYTF. The chain is built from TRBV5-4 and TRBJ1-2; 7 bases fit TRBD1. This CDR3 has 17 amino acids. From germline, CDR1 is SGHNT and CDR2 YYREEE (reference sequence). Unmatched junction bases numbered 12, after V lost 0 bases and J lost 4 bases.

The CDR3 is CSVLGQGAYNEQFF. CDR3 DNA: TGCAGCGTGTTGGGACAGGGGGCGTACAATGAGCAGTTCTTC. The J gene is TRBJ2-1, the V gene TRBV29-1; 12 bases align to TRBD1. The V segment lost 6 bases and the J segment 4 bases; nucleotides outside the gene matches: 4. This CDR3 is built from 14 residues. Germline V gene sequence: CDR1 SQVTM, CDR2 ANQGSEA.

The chain links TRBV28 to TRBJ2-3; perhaps TRBD2 as D (6 bases). This CDR3 is built from 17 residues. CDR1 is MDHEN and CDR2 is SYDVKM in the germline V gene. The V end lost 2 bases, the J end lost 7 bases, and 22 bases lay between the germline ends. The chain's CDR3 is CASSLIPSRGPHYTQYF. In nucleotides, the CDR3 is TGTGCCAGCAGTTTAATCCCTTCGCGGGGTCCACACTATACGCAGTATTTT.

The chain is built from TRBV9 and TRBJ2-1; TRBD2 might be the D (6 bases). The CDR3 has 13 residues. Germline lookup yields CDR1 SGDLS and CDR2 YYNGEE. Trimming removed 1 base from V and 10 bases from J, with 12 bases in between. The CDR3 loop reads CASSVTGAGEQFF. CDR3 in DNA: TGTGCCAGCAGCGTAACTGGGGCGGGGGAGCAGTTCTTC.

The chain couples TRBV19 to TRBJ2-7; 8 bases fit TRBD2. The CDR3 length is 15 residues. Germline V gene data show CDR1 as LNHDA and CDR2 as SQIVND (reference sequence). V gave up 7 bases and J gave up 6 bases; unmatched junction bases: 14. CDR3: CASTSTGTRAAEQYF. The DNA for the CDR3 is TGTGCCAGTACCTCAACGGGGACTAGAGCAGCCGAGCAGTACTTC.

This chain joins TRBV2 and TRBJ2-2, with a possible D match to TRBD1 (5 bases). This CDR3 has 14 amino acids. Germline CDR1 is SNHLY and CDR2 is FYNNEI. The V end was cut by 3 bases, the J end by 7 bases, with 12 bases between. DNA of the CDR3: TGTGCCAGCAGTGATAATTCAAGGGGCGGGGAGCTGTTTTTT. This gives the protein CASSDNSRGGELFF.

The V gene is TRBV10-3, the J gene TRBJ2-7, with 11 bases aligning to TRBD2. Germline CDR1 ENHRY, CDR2 SYGVKD. The CDR3 runs 14 residues. V lost 4 bases, J lost 4 bases, and 3 bases stayed unmatched. The CDR3 loop reads CAISGGTSGYEQYF. As DNA, the CDR3 is TGTGCCATCAGTGGGGGGACTAGCGGATACGAGCAGTACTTC.

The chain recombines TRBV28 with TRBJ2-7, with 7 bases aligning to TRBD1. Germline V lookup: CDR1 MDHEN, CDR2 SYDVKM. The CDR3 contains 15 residues. V lost 5 bases to trimming and J lost 2 bases; unmatched junction nucleotides: 9. The CDR3 spells CASSPEDRTAYEQYF. CDR3 nucleotide sequence: TGTGCCAGCAGTCCGGAGGACAGGACCGCCTACGAGCAGTACTTC.

The chain uses TRBV7-9 and TRBJ2-2; possibly TRBD1 for D (6 bases). This CDR3 region has 15 residues. The ends were cut back, 5 bases at V and 9 bases at J, with 19 bases in the middle. Germline CDR1 is SEHNR and CDR2 is FQNEAQ (reference sequence). This CDR3 is CASSPPGQGIRELFF. The CDR3 region has the DNA TGTGCCAGCAGCCCCCCGGGGCAGGGGATTAGGGAGCTGTTTTTT.

This clone was seen just once. The chain joins TRBV10-3 to TRBJ2-1, with D possibly matching TRBD2 (5 bases). V gave up 0 bases and J gave up 4 bases, with 7 bases separating them. The CDR3 is 14 residues long. Germline V CDR1 and CDR2: ENHRY, SYGVKD. CDR3 bases: TGTGCCATCAGTGAGTCTACGGGATACAATGAGCAGTTCTTC. Residues: CAISESTGYNEQFF.

This chain links TRBV30 with TRBJ2-5; perhaps TRBD1 as D (5 bases). Germline V CDR1 and CDR2: GTSNPN, SVGIG (reference sequence). The ends were cut back, 3 bases at V and 8 bases at J, with 22 bases in the middle. The CDR3 is 15 residues long. Here the CDR3 reads CAWSKQGPTTGTQYF. In DNA, the CDR3 is TGTGCCTGGAGCAAACAAGGGCCCACCACAGGAACCCAGTACTTC.

The chain carries TRBV19 and TRBJ1-1; the D gene is possibly TRBD1 (6 bases). Trimming pared 10 bases from V and 4 bases from J, leaving 22 bases between. The length of the CDR3 is 15 residues. The germline V gene has CDR1 LNHDA and CDR2 SQIVND (reference sequence). The CDR3, as DNA: TGTGCCACCCAAGGTGGGGGGGCGGGTATCACTGAAGCTTTCTTT. This encodes CATQGGGAGITEAFF.

This clone was counted once. The chain couples TRBV6-1 to TRBJ2-1; 7 nucleotides align to TRBD2. Germline V gene data show CDR1 as MNHNS and CDR2 as SASEGT. CDR3 length equals 16 residues. The junction had 10 bases not matched to a gene; V was cut back by 4 bases and J by 4 bases. CDR3 loop: CASSVWMASGYNEQFF. DNA of the CDR3: TGTGCCAGCAGTGTGTGGATGGCTAGCGGTTACAATGAGCAGTTCTTC.

CDR3 DNA sequence: TGTGCCAGTAGCTGGGACAGGGGGTACGAGCAGTACTTC. This codes for CASSWDRGYEQYF. The chain employs TRBV19 and TRBJ2-7, with 11 positions matching TRBD1. Losses at the gene ends were 6 bases for V and 4 bases for J; bases not matched to a gene: 2. The V gene's germline CDR1 is LNHDA and CDR2 SQIVND (reference sequence). This CDR3 spans 13 amino acids.

V and J are TRBV6-6 and TRBJ2-3; D is undetermined. Germline V gene lookup returns CDR1 MNHNY and CDR2 SVGAGI (reference sequence). CDR3 size: 15 residues. Trimming pared 4 bases from V and 1 base from J, leaving 12 bases between. CDR3 bases: TGTGCCAGCAGTTCCCCCGAGTCGGGCACAGATACGCAGTATTTT. It is translated as CASSSPESGTDTQYF.

The chain is built from TRBV13 and TRBJ2-3; TRBD2 matches at 9 bases. Germline V lookup: CDR1 PRHDT, CDR2 FYEKMQ (reference sequence). This CDR3 contains 18 residues. J gave up 4 bases and V 10 bases, and 21 bases lay outside the gene matches. The CDR3 coding sequence is TGTGCCACCGACCTCGGAGCGGGAGGAGGGGCGGGGTCAGATACGCAGTATTTT. It specifies CATDLGAGGGAGSDTQYF.

The chain carries TRBV7-3 and TRBJ2-3, with TRBD2 matching over 8 bases. The V and J ends lost 3 bases and 4 bases, in that order; junction bases with no gene match: 6. In germline, CDR1 is SGHTA, CDR2 FQGTGA. This CDR3 spans 15 amino acids. This chain's CDR3 is CASSLSGSGSDTQYF. CDR3 nucleotide sequence: TGTGCCAGCAGCTTGAGCGGGAGTGGATCAGATACGCAGTATTTT.

V is TRBV27 and J is TRBJ1-1, with 8 bases aligning to TRBD1. This CDR3 spans 13 amino acids. CDR1 is MNHEY and CDR2 is SMNVEV in the germline V gene (reference sequence). V dropped 5 bases and J dropped 1; count of bases not matched to a gene: 0. The CDR3 nucleotides read TGTGCCAGCAGTCAGGGGGCGAACACTGAAGCTTTCTTT. Encoded protein: CASSQGANTEAFF.

The chain carries TRBV30 and TRBJ2-3; 7 bases align to TRBD2. CDR3 length: 16 amino acids. The germline V gene has CDR1 GTSNPN and CDR2 SVGIG (reference sequence). V trimming: 2 bases; J trimming: 1 base; junction bases outside the gene matches: 9. The CDR3 sequence: CAWSWGSGLGTDTQYF. CDR3 DNA: TGTGCCTGGAGTTGGGGTAGCGGGTTGGGCACAGATACGCAGTATTTT. The full variable domain, in which reference TRBV30 and TRBJ2-3 provide the parts outside the CDR3, is SQTIHQWPATLVQPVGSPLSLECTVEGTSNPNLYWYRQAAGRGLQLLFYSVGIGQISSEVPQNLSASRPQDRQFILSSKKLLLSDSGFYLCAWSWGSGLGTDTQYFGPGTRLTVL.

The genes are TRBV7-6 and TRBJ2-7, with D possibly being TRBD2 (7 bases). V was clipped by 5 bases and J by 2 bases, with 16 bases between them. CDR3 size: 15 residues. Looked up from germline, CDR1 is SGHVS and CDR2 is FNYEAQ. CDR3 sequence (DNA): TGTGCCAGCAGCCAGGGGAGGGATCCCACCTACGAGCAGTACTTC. It specifies CASSQGRDPTYEQYF.

CDR3 in DNA: TGTGCCAGCAGCCAAGGACAGGGAGTCGGGGTAGTGAGCACTGAAGCTTTCTTT. Translation gives CASSQGQGVGVVSTEAFF. The chain uses TRBV4-2 and TRBJ1-1; 7 bases are shared with TRBD1. The V and J ends lost 1 base and 4 bases, in that order; junction bases with no gene match: 15. The germline V gene encodes CDR1 LGHNA and CDR2 YNFKEQ. The CDR3 consists of 18 residues.

This clone was seen once. V gene TRBV19 combines with J gene TRBJ1-2; D not resolved. Germline V gives CDR1 LNHDA, CDR2 SQIVND (reference sequence). CDR3 size: 18 residues. Trimming removed 6 bases at V and 8 bases at J, with 31 bases between. Written as DNA, the CDR3 is TGTGCCAGTAGCCCAAGATACGCCCTAAGAGGTTCGAGGGAGGGCTACACCTTC. Translating gives CASSPRYALRGSREGYTF.

This rearrangement joins TRBV6-1 to TRBJ2-7; 9 bases match TRBD1. CDR1 is MNHNS, CDR2 SASEGT, per germline. The CDR3 covers 13 residues. The J segment lost 5 bases and the V segment lost 6 bases, leaving 5 bases of the junction unmatched. The DNA for the CDR3 is TGTGCCAGCAGCCGGGACAGGGACGACGAGCAGTACTTC. It is translated as CASSRDRDDEQYF.

The chain has TRBV29-1 and TRBJ2-7; TRBD2 aligns across 10 bases. From germline, CDR1 is SQVTM and CDR2 ANQGSEA. The CDR3 length is 13 residues. The V segment lost 1 base and the J segment 3 bases; nucleotides outside the gene matches: 0. The CDR3 region has the DNA TGCAGCGTTGAAGTAGCGGGAGGCTACGAGCAGTACTTC. Its protein is CSVEVAGGYEQYF.